Here is one T cell receptor beta chain with its context. Its matching antigen is unknown. V lost 2 bases to trimming and J lost 7 bases, with 10 bases between them. CDR1 is SGHRS, CDR2 YFSETQ, per germline. The CDR3 has 14 amino acids. This specimen comes from a study of CD8+CD57+ T cells in acquired aplastic anemia. For the study at large: CD4+ and CD8+ cells, once sorted, gave DNA averaging around 3.2 ug.

Only patients with CD8+CD57+ cell expansion on flow cytometry were chosen for sequencing. The patients, all of them, had severe acquired aplastic anemia. Investigators profiled TCR beta VDJ and CDR3 from genomic DNA template. TCRdb re-called the reads through MiXCR, storing one row per CDR3 protein. The table has around 290,000 distinct CDR3 sequences, 56% seen once. Study-level results: A significant difference in CD8+ Simpson's diversity between patients and controls was not found. Researchers report that some 31 CD8+ CDR3 sequences appeared in both patients and controls.

The origin of this receptor is a human donor with aplastic anemia. The specimen was sorted CD4+, CD8+, or CD8+CD57+ T cells (not recorded which) from PBMCs. The genes are TRBV5-1 and TRBJ1-6; unclear D gene. CDR3 sequence reads: CASSLSPPNSPLHF. The DNA for the CDR3 is TGCGCCAGCAGCTTATCGCCGCCCAATTCACCCCTCCACTTT.